These 21 T cell receptor beta chains share one sample of origin, sequenced in a study of spatial heterogeneity in lung cancer. TCRdb redid the calling of the 5' RACE reads with MiXCR, one entry per CDR3 protein. Among about 90,000 distinct CDR3 sequences listed, about 9.4% were seen once. Time point here: sample taken at primary tumor resection. Whole RNA, isolated from tumor, nontumor lung or frozen PBMC, was sequenced without prior sorting. The sample here was PBMCs, taken at surgery. The receptor set was obtained from a male donor with early-stage non-small cell lung cancer.

This clonotype was recorded many times. The V and J genes are TRBV20-1 and TRBJ2-3; TRBD2 aligns across 10 bases. V dropped 6 bases and J dropped 1; count of bases not matched to a gene: 4. The germline V gene has CDR1 DFQATT and CDR2 SNEGSKA (reference sequence). This CDR3 is 14 amino acids long. In DNA, the CDR3 is TGCAGTGCCCAACTAGCGGGGCGCACAGATACGCAGTATTTT. It is translated as CSAQLAGRTDTQYF.

This clonotype was detected many times. This chain links TRBV12-3 or TRBV12-4 with TRBJ2-5; D remains ambiguous. V lost 3 bases and J lost 4, with 18 bases in between. There are 16 residues in the CDR3. The CDR3 sequence is CASSFRSDGPGETQYF. The CDR3 DNA reads as TGTGCCAGCAGTTTTAGGAGCGACGGGCCTGGAGAGACCCAGTACTTC.

This clonotype was seen repeatedly, ten times or more. This chain joins TRBV29-1 and TRBJ2-7, with D possibly matching TRBD1 (6 bases). Trimming removed 8 bases from V and 6 bases from J, with 17 bases in between. The CDR3 contains 12 residues. The germline V gene encodes CDR1 SQVTM and CDR2 ANQGSEA. The CDR3 sequence is CSFSKGQTEQYF. The CDR3 coding sequence is TGCAGCTTCTCCAAAGGACAGACCGAGCAGTACTTC.

This clonotype has a count of ten or more. The rearrangement joins TRBV28 to TRBJ2-7; weak D call: TRBD1 (6 bases). The V gene lost 3 bases and the J gene lost 4 bases, with 10 bases spanning the gap. This CDR3 has 13 amino acids. Germline assignment: CDR1 MDHEN and CDR2 SYDVKM. Written as DNA, the CDR3 is TGTGCCAGCAGTTTCGTCAGGGGATACGAGCAGTACTTC. Translating gives CASSFVRGYEQYF.

This clonotype was found many times. The V gene is TRBV14, the J gene TRBJ1-4, with D possibly TRBD1 on 5 matching bases. The V end lost 1 base, the J end lost 7 bases, and 10 bases lay between the germline ends. CDR1 SGHDN and CDR2 FVKESK come from the germline V gene. The CDR3 covers 14 residues. The CDR3 loop is CASSQGGVSEKLFF. The CDR3, as DNA: TGTGCCAGCAGCCAAGGAGGGGTTAGTGAAAAACTGTTTTTT.

This clonotype occurred a few times. The chain links TRBV11-2 to TRBJ2-7; the D gene is possibly TRBD1 (6 bases). The V and J ends lost 5 bases and 3 bases respectively, with 14 bases between them. The CDR3 runs 14 residues. Germline CDR1 and CDR2: SGHAT and FQNNGV. The CDR3 spells CASSPGHRIYEQYF. The CDR3 nucleotides are TGTGCCAGCAGCCCGGGACATAGAATCTACGAGCAGTACTTC.

This clonotype was seen many times. The V gene is TRBV29-1, the J gene TRBJ2-3; TRBD1 aligns across 8 bases. The CDR3 totals 12 residues. Per the germline V gene, CDR1 is SQVTM and CDR2 is ANQGSEA. The CDR3 DNA reads TGCAGTCTGACAGGGGGCACAGATACGCAGTATTTT. Translated: CSLTGGTDTQYF.

In its sample, this clonotype was seen a few times. The V gene is TRBV28, the J gene TRBJ2-7, with D maybe TRBD1 (5 bases). The length of the CDR3 is 14 residues. V shed 7 bases and J shed 6 bases, with 19 bases lying between them. The germline gives CDR1 MDHEN, CDR2 SYDVKM. The CDR3 DNA sequence: TGTGCCAGCAAAGGAACAGGCGAGTCGGCCGAGCAGTACTTC. Its protein product is CASKGTGESAEQYF.

V usage is TRBV29-1 and J usage is TRBJ2-7, with D perhaps being TRBD1 or TRBD2 (5 bases each). Germline lookup yields CDR1 SQVTM and CDR2 ANQGSEA. V was cut by 4 bases and J by 0 bases, with 16 bases left in between. CDR3 size: 15 residues. Here the CDR3 DNA reads TGCAGCGTTGGGGCCGGGACCGTAAGCTCCTACGAGCAGTACTTC. Protein sequence: CSVGAGTVSSYEQYF.

This clonotype was counted ten times or more. The chain carries TRBV9 and TRBJ2-5, with 10 nucleotides matching TRBD1. The CDR3 covers 16 residues. V was pared by 0 bases and J by 4 bases, with 6 bases of the junction left unmatched. The germline CDR1 and CDR2 sequences are SGDLS and YYNGEE. CDR3 coding DNA: TGTGCCAGCAGCGTAGGGGACAGGGGAAACGGAGAGACCCAGTACTTC. Translation gives CASSVGDRGNGETQYF.

The V gene is TRBV5-1, the J gene TRBJ2-7; D ambiguous. Germline V lookup: CDR1 SGHRS, CDR2 YFSETQ. V lost 0 bases and J 2 bases, leaving 12 bases between the germline ends. The CDR3 runs 15 residues. CDR3 DNA sequence: TGCGCCAGCAGCTTGGCCGCCAGCGCACCCTACGAGCAGTACTTC. Amino acid sequence: CASSLAASAPYEQYF.

This clonotype occurred a few times. This sequence joins TRBV5-1 and TRBJ2-2; 14 bases agree with TRBD2. The CDR3 spans 17 residues. Trimming cost V 3 bases and J 5 bases; bases outside gene matches: 6. Looked up from germline, CDR1 is SGHRS and CDR2 is YFSETQ. The CDR3 reads CASSWGLAGDGTGELFF. In DNA form, the CDR3 reads TGCGCCAGCAGCTGGGGACTAGCGGGAGATGGGACCGGGGAGCTGTTTTTT.

Details on this clonotype: With a much larger clone just one base away, this may be a read error. This chain uses TRBV5-1 with TRBJ2-3; 7 bases are a match to TRBD1. Germline CDR1 SGHRS, CDR2 YFSETQ. The CDR3 has 15 amino acids. After removal of 0 bases from V and 3 bases from J, the junction contained 4 bases not matched to a gene. The CDR3 loop reads CASSLATGPTDTQYF. In nucleotides, the CDR3 is TGCGCCAGCAGCTTGGCGACAGGGCCGACAGATACGCAGTATTTT.

Remarks on this clonotype: A read error may explain this, as a much larger clone is one base away. Here the CDR3 DNA reads TGTGCCAGCAGTTTCAGGGAATTTTCGGGCTACACCTTC. Translating it yields CASSFREFSGYTF. V usage is TRBV6-5 and J usage is TRBJ1-2; D is possibly TRBD1 (5 bases). This CDR3 has 13 amino acids. CDR1 is MNHEY, CDR2 SVGAGI, per germline. Trimming pared 4 bases from V and 8 bases from J, leaving 14 bases between.

In its sample, this clonotype was seen a few times. The chain couples TRBV5-1 to TRBJ2-5; 13 nucleotides line up with TRBD2. The CDR3 contains 15 residues. V lost 4 bases, J lost 3 bases, and 3 bases stayed unmatched. CDR1 and CDR2 (germline): SGHRS, YFSETQ. Here the CDR3 reads CASSIGTSGEETQYF. The CDR3 DNA sequence: TGCGCCAGCAGCATCGGGACTAGCGGGGAAGAGACCCAGTACTTC.

This clonotype was picked up many times. The chain combines TRBV11-1 with TRBJ2-2, with D unclear. Trimming left V 1 base short and J 5 bases short, with 2 bases between. Germline V gives CDR1 SGHAT, CDR2 FQDESV (reference sequence). The CDR3 is made up of 12 amino acids. The CDR3 DNA follows: TGTGCCAGCAGCTTAGTAACCGGGGAGCTGTTTTTT. Its protein product is CASSLVTGELFF. The full variable domain, rest sourced from reference TRBV11-1 and TRBJ2-2, is EAEVAQSPRYKITEKSQAVAFWCDPISGHATLYWYRQILGQGPELLVQFQDESVVDDSQLPKDRFSAERLKGVDSTLKIQPAELGDSAMYLCASSLVTGELFFGEGSRLTVL.

This clonotype was seen only a few times. J is TRBJ2-3 and V is TRBV12-3 or TRBV12-4; D unclear. V was pared by 7 bases and J by 5 bases, with 16 bases between. CDR3 size: 14 residues. The CDR3 DNA reads TGTGCCAGCACGGATAGAGGCTCCCGAGATACGCAGTATTTT. Translating it yields CASTDRGSRDTQYF.

The chain uses TRBV18 and TRBJ2-7; 7 bases are shared with TRBD1. Germline assignment: CDR1 KGHSH and CDR2 LQKENI. With V trimmed by 3 bases and J by 5 bases, 7 bases remained unmatched. CDR3 size: 14 residues. CDR3 in amino acids: CASSPPGTVHEQYF. The CDR3 nucleotides read TGTGCCAGCTCACCTCCCGGGACAGTACACGAGCAGTACTTC.

This clonotype showed up many times. The CDR3 spells CASSPQGAGNTIYF. In DNA form, the CDR3 reads TGCGCCAGCAGCCCACAGGGGGCTGGAAACACCATATATTTT. This chain connects TRBV5-1 to TRBJ1-3, with 8 bases fitting TRBD1. Germline CDR1 is SGHRS and CDR2 is YFSETQ. The CDR3 is 14 residues long. J lost 2 bases, V lost 4 bases, and 2 bases had no gene match. Based on the CDR3 plus reference TRBV5-1 and TRBJ1-3, the full variable domain is KAGVTQTPRYLIKTRGQQVTLSCSPISGHRSVSWYQQTPGQGLQFLFEYFSETQRNKGNFPGRFSGRQFSNSRSEMNVSTLELGDSALYLCASSPQGAGNTIYFGEGSWLTVV.

In this sample, this clonotype turned up many times. The chain joins TRBV25-1 to TRBJ2-5; D ambiguous. The V gene's germline CDR1 is MGHDK and CDR2 SYGVNS. Trimming cost V 4 bases and J 1 base, with 1 base left between them. The CDR3 spans 11 residues. The CDR3 region has the DNA TGTGCCAGCAGTGTCCAAGAGACCCAGTACTTC. It yields the protein CASSVQETQYF.

This clonotype turned up a few times. This chain uses TRBV28 with TRBJ2-7; possibly TRBD1 for D (5 bases). Germline V gives CDR1 MDHEN, CDR2 SYDVKM. There are 16 residues in the CDR3. The V end was cut by 4 bases, the J end by 4 bases, with 20 bases between. The CDR3 reads CASSSQGLGSLYEQYF. The CDR3 nucleotides are TGTGCCAGCAGTTCCCAGGGTTTGGGGTCCCTATACGAGCAGTACTTC.